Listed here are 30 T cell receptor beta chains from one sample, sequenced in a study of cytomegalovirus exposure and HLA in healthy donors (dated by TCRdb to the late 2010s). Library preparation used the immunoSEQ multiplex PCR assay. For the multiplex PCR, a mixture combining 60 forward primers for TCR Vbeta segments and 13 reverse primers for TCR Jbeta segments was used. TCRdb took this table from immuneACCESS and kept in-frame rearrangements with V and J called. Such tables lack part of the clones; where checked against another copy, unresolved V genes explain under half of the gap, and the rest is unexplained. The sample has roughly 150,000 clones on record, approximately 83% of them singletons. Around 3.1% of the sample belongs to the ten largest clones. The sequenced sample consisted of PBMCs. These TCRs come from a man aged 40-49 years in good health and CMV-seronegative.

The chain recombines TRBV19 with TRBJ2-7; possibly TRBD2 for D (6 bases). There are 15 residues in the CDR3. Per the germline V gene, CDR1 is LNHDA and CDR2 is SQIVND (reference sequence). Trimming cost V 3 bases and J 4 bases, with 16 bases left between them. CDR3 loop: CASSMARGSLYEQYF. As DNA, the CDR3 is TGTGCCAGTAGTATGGCCCGGGGGTCGCTTTACGAGCAGTACTTC.

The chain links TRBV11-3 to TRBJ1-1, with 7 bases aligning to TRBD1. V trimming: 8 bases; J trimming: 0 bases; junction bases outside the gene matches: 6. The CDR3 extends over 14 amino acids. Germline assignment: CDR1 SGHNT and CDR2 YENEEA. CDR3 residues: CASQKGQLNTEAFF. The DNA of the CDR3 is TGTGCCAGCCAAAAGGGACAGTTGAACACTGAAGCTTTCTTT.

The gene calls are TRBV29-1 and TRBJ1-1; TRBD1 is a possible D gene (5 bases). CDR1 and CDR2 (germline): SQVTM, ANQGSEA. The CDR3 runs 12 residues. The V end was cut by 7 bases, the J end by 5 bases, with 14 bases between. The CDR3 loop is CSGGRGGTEAFF. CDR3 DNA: TGCAGCGGCGGGCGGGGGGGTACTGAAGCTTTCTTT.

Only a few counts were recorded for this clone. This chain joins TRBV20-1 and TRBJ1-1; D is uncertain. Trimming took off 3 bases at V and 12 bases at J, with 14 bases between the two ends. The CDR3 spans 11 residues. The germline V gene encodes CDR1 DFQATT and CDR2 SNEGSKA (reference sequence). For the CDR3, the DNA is TGCAGTGCTAGGGGCACGGGAACGACTTTCTTT. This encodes CSARGTGTTFF.

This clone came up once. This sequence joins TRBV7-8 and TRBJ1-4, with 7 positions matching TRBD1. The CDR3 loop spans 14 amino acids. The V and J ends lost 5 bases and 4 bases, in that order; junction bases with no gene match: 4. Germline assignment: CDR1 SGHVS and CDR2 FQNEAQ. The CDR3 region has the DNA TGTGCCAGCAGCACCGGGACAGTTAATGAAAAACTGTTTTTT. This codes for CASSTGTVNEKLFF. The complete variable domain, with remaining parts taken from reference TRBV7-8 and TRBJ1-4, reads GAGVSQSPRYKVAKRGQDVALRCDPISGHVSLFWYQQALGQGPEFLTYFQNEAQLDKSGLPSDRFFAERPEGSVSTLKIQRTQQEDSAVYLCASSTGTVNEKLFFGSGTQLSVL.

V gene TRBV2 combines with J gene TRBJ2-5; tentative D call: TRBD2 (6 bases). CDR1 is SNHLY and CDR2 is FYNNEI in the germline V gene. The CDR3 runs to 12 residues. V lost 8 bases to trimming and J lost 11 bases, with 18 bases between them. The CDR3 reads CASLALTGEQYF. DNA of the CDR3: TGTGCCAGCCTAGCCCTAACGGGGGAGCAGTACTTC.

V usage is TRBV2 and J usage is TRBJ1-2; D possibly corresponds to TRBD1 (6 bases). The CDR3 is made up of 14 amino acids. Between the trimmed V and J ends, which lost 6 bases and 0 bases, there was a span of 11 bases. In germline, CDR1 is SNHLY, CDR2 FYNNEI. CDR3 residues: CASRRDITNYGYTF. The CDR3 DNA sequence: TGTGCCAGCAGGAGGGACATCACTAACTATGGCTACACCTTC.

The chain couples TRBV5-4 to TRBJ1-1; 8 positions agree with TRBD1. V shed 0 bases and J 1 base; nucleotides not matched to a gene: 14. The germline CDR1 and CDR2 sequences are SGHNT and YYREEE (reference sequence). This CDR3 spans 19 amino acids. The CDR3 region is CASSLVGWDRKSANTEAFF. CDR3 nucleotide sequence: TGTGCCAGCAGCTTGGTTGGGTGGGACAGGAAAAGTGCGAACACTGAAGCTTTCTTT.

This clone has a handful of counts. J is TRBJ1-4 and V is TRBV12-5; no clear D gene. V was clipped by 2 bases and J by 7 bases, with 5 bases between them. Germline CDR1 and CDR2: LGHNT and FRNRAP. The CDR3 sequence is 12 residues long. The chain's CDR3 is CASGLFGEKLFF. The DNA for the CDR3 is TGTGCTAGTGGTTTGTTCGGTGAAAAACTGTTTTTT.

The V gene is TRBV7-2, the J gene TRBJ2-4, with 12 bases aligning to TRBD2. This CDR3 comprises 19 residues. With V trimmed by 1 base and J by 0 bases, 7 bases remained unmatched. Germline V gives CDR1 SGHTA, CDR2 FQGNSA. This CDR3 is CASSLVRLAGAIAKNIQYF. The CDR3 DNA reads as TGTGCCAGCAGCTTAGTGCGACTAGCGGGGGCCATAGCCAAAAACATTCAGTACTTC.

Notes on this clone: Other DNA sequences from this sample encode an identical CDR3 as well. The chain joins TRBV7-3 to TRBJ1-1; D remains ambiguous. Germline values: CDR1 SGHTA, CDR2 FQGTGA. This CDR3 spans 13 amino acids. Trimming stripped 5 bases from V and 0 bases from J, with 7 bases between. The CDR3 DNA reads TGTGCCAGCAGCCCATACTTGAACACTGAAGCTTTCTTT. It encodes CASSPYLNTEAFF.

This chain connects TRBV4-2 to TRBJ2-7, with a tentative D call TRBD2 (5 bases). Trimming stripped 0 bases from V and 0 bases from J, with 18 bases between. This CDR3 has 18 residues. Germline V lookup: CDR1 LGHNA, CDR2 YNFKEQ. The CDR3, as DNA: TGTGCCAGCAGCCAAGATCCCAGCGGTCGGACCCCCTCCTACGAGCAGTACTTC. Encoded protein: CASSQDPSGRTPSYEQYF.

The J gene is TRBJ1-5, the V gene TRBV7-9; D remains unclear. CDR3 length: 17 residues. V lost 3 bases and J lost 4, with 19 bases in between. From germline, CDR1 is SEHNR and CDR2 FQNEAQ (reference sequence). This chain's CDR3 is CASSLGSPSPVNQPQHF. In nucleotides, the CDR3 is TGTGCCAGCAGCTTGGGCAGCCCGAGTCCCGTAAATCAGCCCCAGCATTTT.

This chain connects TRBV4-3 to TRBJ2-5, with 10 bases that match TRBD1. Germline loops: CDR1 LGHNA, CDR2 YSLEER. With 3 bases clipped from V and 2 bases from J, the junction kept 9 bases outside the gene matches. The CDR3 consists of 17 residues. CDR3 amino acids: CASSQYAGTGAQETQYF. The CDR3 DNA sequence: TGCGCCAGCAGCCAGTATGCCGGGACAGGGGCACAAGAGACCCAGTACTTC.

Written as DNA, the CDR3 is TGCAGTGCTGTATCTCTCGGGACCCAGTACTTC. Its translation is CSAVSLGTQYF. The chain employs TRBV20-1 and TRBJ2-5; D is unclear. The CDR3 loop spans 11 amino acids. From germline, CDR1 is DFQATT and CDR2 SNEGSKA (reference sequence). Trimming removed 5 bases from V and 7 bases from J, with 11 bases in between.

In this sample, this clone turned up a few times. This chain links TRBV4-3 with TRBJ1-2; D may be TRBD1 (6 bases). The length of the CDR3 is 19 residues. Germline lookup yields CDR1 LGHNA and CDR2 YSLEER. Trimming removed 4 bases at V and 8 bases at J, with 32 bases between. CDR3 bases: TGCGCCAGCAGCCGGATCCGGGACACCGAATACCAGCCGGGCGACGGCTACACCTTC. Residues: CASSRIRDTEYQPGDGYTF.

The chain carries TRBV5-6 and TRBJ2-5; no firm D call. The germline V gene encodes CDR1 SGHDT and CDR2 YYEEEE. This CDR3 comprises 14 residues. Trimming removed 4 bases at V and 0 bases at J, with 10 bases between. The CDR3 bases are TGTGCCAGCAGCAGAGTCCCCAACCAAGAGACCCAGTACTTC. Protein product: CASSRVPNQETQYF.

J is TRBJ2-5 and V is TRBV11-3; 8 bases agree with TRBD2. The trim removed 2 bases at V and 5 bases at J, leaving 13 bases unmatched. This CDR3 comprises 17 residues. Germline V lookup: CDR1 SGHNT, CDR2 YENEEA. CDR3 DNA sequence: TGTGCCAGCAGCTTATTGCCGTCGGGGGGGTCCTGGGAGACCCAGTACTTC. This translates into CASSLLPSGGSWETQYF. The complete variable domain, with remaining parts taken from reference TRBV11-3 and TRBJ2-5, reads EAGVVQSPRYKIIEKKQPVAFWCNPISGHNTLYWYLQNLGQGPELLIRYENEEAVDDSQLPKDRFSAERLKGVDSTLKIQPAELGDSAVYLCASSLLPSGGSWETQYFGPGTRLLVL.

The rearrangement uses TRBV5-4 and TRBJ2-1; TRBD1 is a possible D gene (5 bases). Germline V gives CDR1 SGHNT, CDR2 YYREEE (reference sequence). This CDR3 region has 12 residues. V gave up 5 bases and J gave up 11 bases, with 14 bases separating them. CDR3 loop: CASRSTQGKQFF. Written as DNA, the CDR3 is TGTGCCAGCAGATCCACCCAGGGAAAGCAGTTCTTC.

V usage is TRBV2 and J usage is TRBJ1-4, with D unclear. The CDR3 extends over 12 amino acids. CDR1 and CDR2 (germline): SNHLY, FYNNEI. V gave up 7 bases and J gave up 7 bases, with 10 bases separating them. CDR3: CASNRAGEKLFF. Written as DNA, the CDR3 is TGTGCCAGCAACAGAGCAGGTGAAAAACTGTTTTTT.

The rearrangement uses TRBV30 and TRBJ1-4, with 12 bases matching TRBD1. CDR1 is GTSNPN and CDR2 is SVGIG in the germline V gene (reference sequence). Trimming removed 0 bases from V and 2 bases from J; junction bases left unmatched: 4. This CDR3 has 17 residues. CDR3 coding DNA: TGTGCCTGGAGTGTACCGGGACAGGGGGCGACTAATGAAAAACTGTTTTTT. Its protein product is CAWSVPGQGATNEKLFF.

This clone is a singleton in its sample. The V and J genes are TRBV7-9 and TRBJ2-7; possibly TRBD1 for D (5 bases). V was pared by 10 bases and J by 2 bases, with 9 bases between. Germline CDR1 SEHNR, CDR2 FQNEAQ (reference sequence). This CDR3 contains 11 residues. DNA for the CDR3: TGTGCCACCAGGGCAGCCTACGAGCAGTACTTC. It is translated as CATRAAYEQYF.

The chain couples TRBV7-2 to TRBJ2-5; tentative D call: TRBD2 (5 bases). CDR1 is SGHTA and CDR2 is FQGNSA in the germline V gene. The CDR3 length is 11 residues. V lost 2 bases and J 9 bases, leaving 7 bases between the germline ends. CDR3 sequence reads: CASSLSRAQYF. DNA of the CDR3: TGTGCCAGCAGCTTATCGAGGGCCCAGTACTTC. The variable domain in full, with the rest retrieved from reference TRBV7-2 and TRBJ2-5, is GAGVSQSPSNKVTEKGKDVELRCDPISGHTALYWYRQSLGQGLEFLIYFQGNSAPDKSGLPSDRFSAERTGGSVSTLTIQRTQQEDSAVYLCASSLSRAQYFGPGTRLLVL.

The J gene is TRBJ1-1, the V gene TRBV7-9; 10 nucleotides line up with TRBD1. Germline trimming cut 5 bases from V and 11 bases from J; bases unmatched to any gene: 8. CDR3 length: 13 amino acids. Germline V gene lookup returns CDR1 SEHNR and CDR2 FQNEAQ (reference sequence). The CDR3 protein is CASSIDRGRGAFF. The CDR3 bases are TGTGCCAGCAGCATCGACAGGGGGCGTGGGGCTTTCTTT.

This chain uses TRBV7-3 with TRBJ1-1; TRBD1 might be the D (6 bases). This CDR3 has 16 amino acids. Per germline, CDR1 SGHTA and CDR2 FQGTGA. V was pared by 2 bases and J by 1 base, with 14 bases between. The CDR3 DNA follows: TGTGCCAGCAGCTTATCACTCGGACAGCGGAACACTGAAGCTTTCTTT. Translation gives CASSLSLGQRNTEAFF.

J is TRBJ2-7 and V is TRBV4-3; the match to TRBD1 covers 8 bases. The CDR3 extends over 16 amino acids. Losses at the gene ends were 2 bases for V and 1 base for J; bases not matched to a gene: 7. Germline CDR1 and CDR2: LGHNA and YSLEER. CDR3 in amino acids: CASSQYHTGGSYEQYF. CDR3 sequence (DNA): TGCGCCAGCAGCCAATACCACACAGGGGGTTCCTACGAGCAGTACTTC.

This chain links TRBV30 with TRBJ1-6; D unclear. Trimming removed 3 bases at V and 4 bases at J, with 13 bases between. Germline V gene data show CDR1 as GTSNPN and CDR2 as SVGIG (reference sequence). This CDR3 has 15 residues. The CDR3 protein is CAWSPMPEYNSPLHF. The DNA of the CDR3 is TGTGCCTGGAGCCCCATGCCTGAGTATAATTCACCCCTCCACTTT.

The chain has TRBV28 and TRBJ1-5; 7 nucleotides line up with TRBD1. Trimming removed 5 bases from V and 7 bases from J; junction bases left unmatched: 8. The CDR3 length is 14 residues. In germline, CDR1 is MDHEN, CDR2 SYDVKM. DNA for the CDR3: TGTGCCAGCAGTAAGACAGGGAACGGCCAGCCCCAGCATTTT. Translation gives CASSKTGNGQPQHF.

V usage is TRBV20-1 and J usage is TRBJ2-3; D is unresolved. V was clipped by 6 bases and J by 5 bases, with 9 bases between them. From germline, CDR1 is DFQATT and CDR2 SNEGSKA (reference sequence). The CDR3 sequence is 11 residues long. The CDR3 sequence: CSAAERDTQYF. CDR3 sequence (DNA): TGCAGTGCCGCGGAACGAGATACGCAGTATTTT.

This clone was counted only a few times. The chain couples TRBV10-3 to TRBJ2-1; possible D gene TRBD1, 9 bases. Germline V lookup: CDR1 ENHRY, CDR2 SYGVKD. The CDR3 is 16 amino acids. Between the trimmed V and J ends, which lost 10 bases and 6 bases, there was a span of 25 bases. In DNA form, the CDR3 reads TGTGCCACCCGGGACAGGGCGGTAGCGGGATCCAATGAGCAGTTCTTC. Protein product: CATRDRAVAGSNEQFF.